The rows below give T cell receptor beta chains drawn from one sample of a study of T cells in localized non-small cell lung cancer. Using immunoSEQ multiplex PCR, the repertoire was profiled, and TCRdb retains in-frame clones only, with some absent. The repertoire holds roughly 30,000 clones, with around 90% as singletons. This material consisted of peripheral blood, taken before any cancer treatment. The receptor set was obtained from a female donor over 55 with stage I lung adenocarcinoma. CDR3s include the opening cysteine and the closing phenylalanine or tryptophan. D genes are given only for firm matches. Clone size is stated in some rows and not others, as once, few, many or a class when expanded.

d_call	j_call	clone_size	v_call	cdr3_aa	cdr3_nt
.	TRBJ2-2	once	TRBV7-9	CASSLSSTGELFF	TGTGCCAGCAGCCTGTCAAGCACCGGGGAGCTGTTTTTT
.	TRBJ1-4	once	TRBV4-1	CASRFLGGFATNEKLFF	TGCGCCAGCAGATTCCTGGGAGGTTTTGCAACTAATGAAAAACTGTTTTTT
.	TRBJ2-1	.	TRBV5-1	CASSIPTNEQFF	TGCGCCAGCAGCATACCCACGAATGAGCAGTTCTTC
TRBD1	TRBJ2-5	.	TRBV2	CASSPDRARETQYF	TGTGCCAGCAGTCCGGACAGGGCGAGGGAGACCCAGTACTTC
.	TRBJ2-1	.	TRBV20-1	CSATDSNEQFF	TGCAGTGCTACTGACTCCAATGAGCAGTTCTTC
.	TRBJ1-2	.	TRBV4-1	CASSQGPSGGYTF	TGCGCCAGCAGCCAAGGACCCTCCGGTGGCTACACCTTC
TRBD1	TRBJ1-1	.	TRBV10-3	CATTGTGIGTEAFF	TGTGCCACCACCGGGACAGGGATAGGCACTGAAGCTTTCTTT
.	TRBJ1-1	.	TRBV4-1	CASRPQRKVAEAFF	TGCGCCAGCAGACCCCAGAGGAAGGTTGCTGAAGCTTTCTTT
.	TRBJ2-7	.	TRBV5-1	CASSLESGYEQYF	TGCGCCAGCAGCCTAGAATCAGGGTACGAGCAGTACTTC
.	TRBJ1-5	.	TRBV10-3	CAISEGTGVNQPQHF	TGTGCCATCAGTGAAGGTACAGGCGTCAATCAGCCCCAGCATTTT
.	TRBJ1-2	.	TRBV27	CASSFGYLQGHGYTF	TGTGCCAGCAGTTTCGGCTATCTACAGGGACATGGCTACACCTTC
TRBD2	TRBJ2-3	.	TRBV5-3	CARSASSPGCGGTDTQYF	TGTGCCAGAAGCGCTTCCTCCCCCGGTTGCGGGGGAACAGATACGCAGTATTTT
.	TRBJ2-3	.	TRBV5-1	CASSPVEKSTDTQYF	TGCGCCAGCAGCCCCGTGGAGAAAAGCACAGATACGCAGTATTTT
.	TRBJ1-5	.	TRBV2	CASSEEQGRQPQHF	TGTGCCAGCAGTGAAGAACAGGGAAGACAGCCCCAGCATTTT
.	TRBJ2-7	once	TRBV9	CASSVGLNSYEQYF	TGTGCCAGCAGCGTTGGATTGAATTCCTACGAGCAGTACTTC
.	TRBJ1-4	.	TRBV7-6	CASSLAQGTEKLFF	TGTGCCAGCAGCTTAGCGCAAGGGACTGAAAAACTGTTTTTT
TRBD1	TRBJ2-1	.	TRBV2	CASSRDRAYNEQFF	TGTGCCAGCAGCCGGGACAGGGCCTACAATGAGCAGTTCTTC
.	TRBJ1-2	.	TRBV5-1	CASSSTLNNYGYTF	TGCGCCAGCAGCTCAACCTTAAATAACTATGGCTACACCTTC
TRBD1	TRBJ1-1	.	TRBV27	CASSLTGLNTEAFF	TGTGCCAGCAGTTTGACAGGGCTGAACACTGAAGCTTTCTTT
.	TRBJ2-6	.	TRBV9	CASSPTGTPLRDGANVLTF	TGTGCCAGCAGCCCGACCGGGACACCCCTTCGGGATGGGGCCAACGTCCTGACTTTC
.	TRBJ2-3	.	TRBV10-3	CAIKIDGGHTDTQYF	TGTGCCATCAAAATTGACGGAGGACACACAGATACGCAGTATTTT
TRBD2	TRBJ2-5	.	TRBV2	CASSGIGGAGETQYF	TGTGCCAGCAGTGGTATCGGGGGGGCAGGGGAGACCCAGTACTTC
.	TRBJ2-2	.	TRBV13	CASSSGTGNTGELFF	TGTGCCAGCAGCTCGGGGACGGGGAACACCGGGGAGCTGTTTTTT
.	TRBJ2-7	.	TRBV6-6	CASSYWDEQYF	TGTGCCAGCAGTTATTGGGATGAGCAGTACTTC
TRBD2	TRBJ2-5	.	TRBV19	CASSIVRSGTYQETQYF	TGTGCCAGTAGTATCGTCAGGAGCGGGACGTACCAAGAGACCCAGTACTTC
TRBD1	TRBJ1-3	.	TRBV4-1	CASSPTGVVSGNTIYF	TGCGCCAGCAGCCCGACAGGGGTTGTCTCTGGAAACACCATATATTTT
.	TRBJ1-2	.	TRBV29-1	CSVHHTGSPKEGYTF	TGCAGCGTCCACCATACAGGTTCTCCAAAGGAGGGCTACACCTTC
.	TRBJ2-6	.	TRBV7-9	CASSPPSYDPGANVLTF	TGTGCCAGCAGCCCCCCCAGCTACGATCCTGGGGCCAACGTCCTGACTTTC
.	TRBJ1-2	.	TRBV12-2	CASRPKGQIYGYTF	TGTGCAAGTCGCCCGAAGGGGCAGATCTATGGCTACACCTTC
TRBD1	TRBJ2-3	.	TRBV11-2	CASSFRGPPSTDTQYF	TGTGCCAGCAGCTTTAGGGGGCCTCCTAGCACAGATACGCAGTATTTT
.	TRBJ1-4	.	TRBV14	CASSQENGKLFF	TGTGCCAGCAGCCAAGAAAATGGAAAACTGTTTTTT
.	TRBJ2-1	few	TRBV29-1	CSGETSDYNEQFF	TGCAGCGGTGAGACTAGTGACTACAATGAGCAGTTCTTC
.	TRBJ1-3	few	TRBV7-2	CASSFGSGNTIYF	TGTGCCAGCAGCTTCGGCTCTGGAAACACCATATATTTT
.	TRBJ2-7	.	TRBV20-1	CSARDLYEQYF	TGCAGTGCTAGAGATCTCTACGAGCAGTACTTC
.	TRBJ1-2	.	TRBV28	CASRLGYTGYGYTF	TGTGCCAGCAGGCTCGGGTATACCGGATATGGCTACACCTTC
.	TRBJ2-3	few	TRBV7-2	CASSSLTLPTQYF	TGTGCCAGCAGCTCATTGACCCTACCCACGCAGTATTTT
.	TRBJ2-1	.	TRBV6-1	CASSPDSTMGQFF	TGTGCCAGCAGCCCGGACTCTACAATGGGACAGTTCTTC
.	TRBJ1-2	.	TRBV4-1	CASSQVRRSNGYTF	TGCGCCAGCAGCCAAGTCAGGCGTAGTAACGGCTACACCTTC
TRBD2	TRBJ2-7	.	TRBV30	CAWTTSGGYEQYF	TGTGCCTGGACGACTAGCGGGGGGTACGAGCAGTACTTC
.	TRBJ1-3	.	TRBV28	CASSVARSGNTIYF	TGTGCCAGCAGTGTAGCTCGCTCTGGAAACACCATATATTTT
.	TRBJ2-1	.	TRBV5-1	CASSLGGGGTYNEQFF	TGCGCCAGCAGCCTGGGAGGGGGAGGCACCTACAATGAGCAGTTCTTC
.	TRBJ1-4	.	TRBV5-1	CASSRRLGEKLFF	TGCGCCAGCAGCCGCCGCTTAGGAGAAAAACTGTTTTTT
TRBD1	TRBJ1-1	few	TRBV6-1	CASSVGGQRSTEAFF	TGTGCCAGCAGTGTAGGGGGCCAAAGGAGCACTGAAGCTTTCTTT
.	TRBJ2-7	.	TRBV9	CASSVSERSTQGGQYF	TGTGCCAGCAGCGTCTCTGAGCGATCCACGCAAGGCGGGCAGTACTTC
TRBD1	TRBJ2-5	.	TRBV6-5	CASSSFGGQGGLAQYF	TGTGCCAGCAGTTCATTCGGCGGACAGGGGGGGTTGGCCCAGTACTTC
.	TRBJ1-2	.	TRBV7-9	CASSLRGGNYGYTF	TGTGCCAGCAGCTTACGAGGGGGGAACTATGGCTACACCTTC
.	TRBJ2-1	.	TRBV10-3	CAISVGRQASYNEQFF	TGTGCCATCAGTGTCGGGAGACAAGCTTCCTACAATGAGCAGTTCTTC
.	TRBJ2-7	once	TRBV1	CTSSQDLWGESYEQYF	TGCACCAGCAGCCAAGATCTCTGGGGGGAGTCCTACGAGCAGTACTTC
TRBD1	TRBJ1-2	.	TRBV4-1	CASSQGTGLDYGYTF	TGCGCCAGCAGCCAAGGGACAGGGCTTGACTATGGCTACACCTTC
.	TRBJ2-2	.	TRBV7-9	CASIYGSSNTGELFF	TGTGCCAGCATCTACGGGTCTTCGAACACCGGGGAGCTGTTTTTT
TRBD1	TRBJ1-1	.	TRBV19	CASSSTGTEAFF	TGTGCCAGTAGTTCGACAGGGACTGAAGCTTTCTTT
.	TRBJ2-3	.	TRBV2	CASSEALSDTQYF	TGTGCCAGCAGTGAAGCGCTCTCAGATACGCAGTATTTT